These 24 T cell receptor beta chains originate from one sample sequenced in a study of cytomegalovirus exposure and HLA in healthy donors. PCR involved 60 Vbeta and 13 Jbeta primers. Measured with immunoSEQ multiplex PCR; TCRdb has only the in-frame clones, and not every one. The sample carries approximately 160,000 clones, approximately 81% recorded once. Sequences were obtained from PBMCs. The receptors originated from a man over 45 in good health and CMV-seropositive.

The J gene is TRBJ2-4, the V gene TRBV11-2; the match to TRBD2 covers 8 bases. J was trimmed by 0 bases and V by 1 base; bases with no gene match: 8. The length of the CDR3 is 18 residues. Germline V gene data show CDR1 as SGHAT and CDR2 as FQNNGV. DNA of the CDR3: TGTGCCAGCAGCTTAGTCTCAGGGCTAGCGGGAGCCAAAAACATTCAGTACTTC. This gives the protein CASSLVSGLAGAKNIQYF.

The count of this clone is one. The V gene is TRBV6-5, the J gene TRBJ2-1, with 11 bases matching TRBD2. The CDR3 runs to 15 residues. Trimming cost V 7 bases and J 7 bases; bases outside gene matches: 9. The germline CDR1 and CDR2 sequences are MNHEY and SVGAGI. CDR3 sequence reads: CASTGTSGNKNEQFF. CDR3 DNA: TGTGCCAGCACTGGGACTAGCGGAAACAAGAATGAGCAGTTCTTC.

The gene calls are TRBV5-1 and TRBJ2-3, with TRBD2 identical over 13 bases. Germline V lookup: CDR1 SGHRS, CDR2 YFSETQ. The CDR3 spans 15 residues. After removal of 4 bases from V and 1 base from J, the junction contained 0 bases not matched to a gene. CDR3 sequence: CASSGLAGGTDTQYF. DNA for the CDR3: TGCGCCAGCAGCGGACTAGCGGGGGGCACAGATACGCAGTATTTT.

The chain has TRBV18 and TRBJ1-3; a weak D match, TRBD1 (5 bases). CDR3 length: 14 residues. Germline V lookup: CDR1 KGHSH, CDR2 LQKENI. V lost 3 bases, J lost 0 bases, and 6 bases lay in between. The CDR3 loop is CASSPDNSGNTIYF. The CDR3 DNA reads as TGTGCCAGCTCACCGGACAACTCTGGAAACACCATATATTTT.

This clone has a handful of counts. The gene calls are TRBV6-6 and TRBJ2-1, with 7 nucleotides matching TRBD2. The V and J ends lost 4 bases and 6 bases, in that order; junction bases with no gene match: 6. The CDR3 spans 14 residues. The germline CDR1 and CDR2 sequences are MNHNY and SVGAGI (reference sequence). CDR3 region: CASSSSGVGNEQFF. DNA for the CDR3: TGTGCCAGCAGTTCCAGCGGGGTGGGCAATGAGCAGTTCTTC.

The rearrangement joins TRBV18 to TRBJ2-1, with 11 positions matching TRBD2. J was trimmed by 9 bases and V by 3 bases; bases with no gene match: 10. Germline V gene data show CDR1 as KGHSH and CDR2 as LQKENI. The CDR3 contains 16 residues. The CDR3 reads CASSPRLAGLSAEQFF. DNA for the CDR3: TGTGCCAGCTCACCCCGACTAGCGGGGCTTTCGGCTGAGCAGTTCTTC.

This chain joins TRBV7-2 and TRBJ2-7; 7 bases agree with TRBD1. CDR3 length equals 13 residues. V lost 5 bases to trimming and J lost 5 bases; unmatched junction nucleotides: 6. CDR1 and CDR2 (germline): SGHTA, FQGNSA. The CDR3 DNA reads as TGTGCCAGCAGCACTGACAGGGTCCACGAGCAGTACTTC. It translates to CASSTDRVHEQYF.

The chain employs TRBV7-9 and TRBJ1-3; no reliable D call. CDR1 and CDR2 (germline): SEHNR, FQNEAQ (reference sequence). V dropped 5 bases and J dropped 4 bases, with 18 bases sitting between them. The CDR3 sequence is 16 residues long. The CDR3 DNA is TGTGCCAGCAGCCATCCCGACGGGTTAAGGGGAAACACCATATATTTT. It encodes CASSHPDGLRGNTIYF.

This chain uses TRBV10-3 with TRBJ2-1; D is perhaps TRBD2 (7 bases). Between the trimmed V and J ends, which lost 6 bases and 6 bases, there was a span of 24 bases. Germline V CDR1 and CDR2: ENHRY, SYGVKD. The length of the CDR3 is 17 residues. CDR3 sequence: CAISKGGSSIRGNEQFF. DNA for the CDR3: TGTGCCATCAGCAAAGGCGGGAGTAGTATCAGGGGCAATGAGCAGTTCTTC.

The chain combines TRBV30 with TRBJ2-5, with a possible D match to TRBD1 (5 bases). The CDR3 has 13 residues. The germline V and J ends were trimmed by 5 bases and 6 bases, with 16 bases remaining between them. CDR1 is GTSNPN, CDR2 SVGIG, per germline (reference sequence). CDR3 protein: CAWDSLDMKTQYF. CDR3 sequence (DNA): TGTGCCTGGGACAGTTTGGATATGAAGACCCAGTACTTC.

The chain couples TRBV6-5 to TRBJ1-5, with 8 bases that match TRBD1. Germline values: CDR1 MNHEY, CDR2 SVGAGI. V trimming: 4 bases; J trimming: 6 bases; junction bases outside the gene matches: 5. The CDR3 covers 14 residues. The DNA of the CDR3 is TGTGCCAGCAGTTGGGACAGGATCAGTCAGCCCCAGCATTTT. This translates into CASSWDRISQPQHF.

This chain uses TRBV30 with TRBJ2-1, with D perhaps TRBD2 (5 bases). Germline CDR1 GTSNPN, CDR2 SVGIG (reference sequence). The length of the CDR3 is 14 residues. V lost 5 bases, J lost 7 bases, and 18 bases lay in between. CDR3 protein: CAWARDRATNEQFF. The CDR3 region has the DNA TGTGCCTGGGCTCGGGATAGGGCCACGAATGAGCAGTTCTTC.

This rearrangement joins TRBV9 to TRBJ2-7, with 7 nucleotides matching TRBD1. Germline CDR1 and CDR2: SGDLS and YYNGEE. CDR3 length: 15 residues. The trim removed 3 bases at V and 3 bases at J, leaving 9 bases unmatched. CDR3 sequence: CASSEGASVGYEQYF. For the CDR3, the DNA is TGTGCCAGCAGCGAGGGGGCTAGTGTAGGCTACGAGCAGTACTTC. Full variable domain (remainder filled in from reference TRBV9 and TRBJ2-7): DSGVTQTPKHLITATGQRVTLRCSPRSGDLSVYWYQQSLDQGLQFLIQYYNGEERAKGNILERFSAQQFPDLHSELNLSSLELGDSALYFCASSEGASVGYEQYFGPGTRLTVT.

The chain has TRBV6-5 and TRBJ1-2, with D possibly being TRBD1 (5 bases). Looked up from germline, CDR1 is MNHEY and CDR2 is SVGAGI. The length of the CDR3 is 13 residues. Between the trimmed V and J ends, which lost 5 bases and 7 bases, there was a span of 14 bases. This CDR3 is CASSSHRGGGYTF. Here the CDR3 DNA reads TGTGCCAGCAGTAGCCACCGGGGGGGTGGCTACACCTTC.

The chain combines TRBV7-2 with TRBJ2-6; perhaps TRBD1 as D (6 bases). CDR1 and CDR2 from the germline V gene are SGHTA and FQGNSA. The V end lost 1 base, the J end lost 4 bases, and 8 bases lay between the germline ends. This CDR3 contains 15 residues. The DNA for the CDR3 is TGTGCCAGCAGCTTAGTTGGGGGCGGGGCCAACGTCCTGACTTTC. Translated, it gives CASSLVGGGANVLTF.

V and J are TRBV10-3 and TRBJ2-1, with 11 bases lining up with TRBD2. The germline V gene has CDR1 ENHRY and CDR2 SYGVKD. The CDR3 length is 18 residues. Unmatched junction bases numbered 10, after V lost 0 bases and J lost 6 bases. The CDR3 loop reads CAISESKVAGGISNEQFF. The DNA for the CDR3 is TGTGCCATCAGTGAGTCTAAGGTAGCGGGAGGGATTTCCAATGAGCAGTTCTTC.

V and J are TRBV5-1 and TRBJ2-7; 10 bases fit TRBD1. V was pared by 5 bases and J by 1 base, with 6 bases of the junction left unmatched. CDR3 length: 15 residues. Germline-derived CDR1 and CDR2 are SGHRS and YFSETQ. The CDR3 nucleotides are TGCGCCAGCAGTTTGCCGGGACAGGGGTCCTACGAGCAGTACTTC. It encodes CASSLPGQGSYEQYF.

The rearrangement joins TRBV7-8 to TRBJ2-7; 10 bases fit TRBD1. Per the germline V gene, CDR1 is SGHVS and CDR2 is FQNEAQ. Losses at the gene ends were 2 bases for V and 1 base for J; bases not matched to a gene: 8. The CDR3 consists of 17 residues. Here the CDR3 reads CASSLPKDRGFSYEQYF. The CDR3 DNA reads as TGTGCCAGCAGCTTACCGAAGGACAGGGGGTTTTCCTACGAGCAGTACTTC.

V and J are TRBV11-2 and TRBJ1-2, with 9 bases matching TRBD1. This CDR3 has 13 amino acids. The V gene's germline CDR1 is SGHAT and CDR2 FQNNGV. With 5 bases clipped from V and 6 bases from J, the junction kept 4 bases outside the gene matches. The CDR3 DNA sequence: TGTGCCAGCAGCCCCGACAGGGGGGATGGCTACACCTTC. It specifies CASSPDRGDGYTF.

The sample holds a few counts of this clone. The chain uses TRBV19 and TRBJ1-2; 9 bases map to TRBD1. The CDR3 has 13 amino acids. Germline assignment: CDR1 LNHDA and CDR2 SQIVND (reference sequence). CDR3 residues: CSNLRDRAYGYTF. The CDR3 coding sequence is TGTTCCAACCTGAGGGACAGGGCCTATGGCTACACCTTC.

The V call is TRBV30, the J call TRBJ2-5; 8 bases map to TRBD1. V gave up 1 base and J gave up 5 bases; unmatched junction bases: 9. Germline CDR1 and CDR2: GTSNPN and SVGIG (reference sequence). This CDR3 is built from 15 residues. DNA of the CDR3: TGTGCCTGGAGTGCCTACAGGGGGTGGGGGGAGACCCAGTACTTC. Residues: CAWSAYRGWGETQYF.

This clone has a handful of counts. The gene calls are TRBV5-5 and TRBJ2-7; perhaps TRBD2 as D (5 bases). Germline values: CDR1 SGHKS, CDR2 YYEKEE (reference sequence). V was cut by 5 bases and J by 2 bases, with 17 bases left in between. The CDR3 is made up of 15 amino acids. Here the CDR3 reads CASSPGLGETYEQYF. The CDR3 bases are TGTGCCAGCAGTCCCGGGCTCGGGGAGACCTACGAGCAGTACTTC.

CDR3 sequence reads: CASSLAPIGSGGGETQYF. DNA of the CDR3: TGTGCCAGCAGCTTGGCCCCTATTGGTAGCGGGGGGGGCGAGACCCAGTACTTC. The genes are TRBV5-4 and TRBJ2-5, with TRBD2 identical over 11 bases. This CDR3 region has 18 residues. The junction had 12 bases not matched to a gene; V was cut back by 0 bases and J by 5 bases. From germline, CDR1 is SGHNT and CDR2 YYREEE (reference sequence).

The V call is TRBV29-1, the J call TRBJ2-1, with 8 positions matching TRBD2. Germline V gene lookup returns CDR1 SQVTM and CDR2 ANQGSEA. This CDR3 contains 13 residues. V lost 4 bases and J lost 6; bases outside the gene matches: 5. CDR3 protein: CSVAGGSFNEQFF. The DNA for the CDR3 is TGCAGCGTTGCGGGGGGGTCATTCAATGAGCAGTTCTTC.